This T cell receptor beta chain was recovered during a study of blood T cell repertoires in COVID-19. The CDR3 is 14 residues long. CDR1 is LNHDA, CDR2 SQIVND, per germline (reference sequence). V lost 7 bases to trimming and J lost 3 bases; unmatched junction nucleotides: 8. This clone was picked up one time. In the source study's methods: Amplification from reference gene primers served as the basis for estimated nucleated cell counts. Sequencing was performed with immunoSEQ multiplex PCR; in TCRdb, only in-frame clones are kept and a portion is missing. The V and J calls and clone size come from that table; D and trimming were worked out from the DNA. This table holds some 80,000 clones, around nine tenths found once.

Material for sequencing was peripheral blood. The chain uses TRBV19 and TRBJ1-1, with 7 bases matching TRBD1. The sequence was collected from a man older than 75 with active or convalescent COVID-19. The CDR3: CASKIQGTDTEAFF. CDR3 DNA sequence: TGTGCCAGTAAGATACAGGGGACGGACACTGAAGCTTTCTTT.